This TCR beta chain was sequenced during a study of molecular identifiers for immune sequencing clone quantification. Trimming pared 4 bases from V and 1 base from J, leaving 14 bases between. There are 15 residues in the CDR3. Germline loops: CDR1 SGDLS, CDR2 YYNGEE. This clonotype was recorded at least ten times. Its antigen is not known. TCRdb called the PCR reads again in MiXCR, with one record for every CDR3 protein. The sample lists about half a million distinct CDR3 sequences; about a fifth were seen once. General study findings and limits: Jurkat TCR RNA spiked in from one cell could reportedly be detected among approximately 980,000 naive cells.

Sample: naive CD8+ T cells from blood, with Jurkat cell RNA spiked in. Subset: FACS-sorted CD8+CD4-CCR7+CD45RA+ naive T cells. This TCR came from a human donor in good health. Some libraries in this study had Jurkat cell RNA spiked in. This rearrangement joins TRBV9 to TRBJ2-5; maybe TRBD2 (6 bases). DNA of the CDR3: TGTGCCAGCAGCCCCTACCTAGCGCCCCAAGAGACCCAGTACTTC. It encodes CASSPYLAPQETQYF.